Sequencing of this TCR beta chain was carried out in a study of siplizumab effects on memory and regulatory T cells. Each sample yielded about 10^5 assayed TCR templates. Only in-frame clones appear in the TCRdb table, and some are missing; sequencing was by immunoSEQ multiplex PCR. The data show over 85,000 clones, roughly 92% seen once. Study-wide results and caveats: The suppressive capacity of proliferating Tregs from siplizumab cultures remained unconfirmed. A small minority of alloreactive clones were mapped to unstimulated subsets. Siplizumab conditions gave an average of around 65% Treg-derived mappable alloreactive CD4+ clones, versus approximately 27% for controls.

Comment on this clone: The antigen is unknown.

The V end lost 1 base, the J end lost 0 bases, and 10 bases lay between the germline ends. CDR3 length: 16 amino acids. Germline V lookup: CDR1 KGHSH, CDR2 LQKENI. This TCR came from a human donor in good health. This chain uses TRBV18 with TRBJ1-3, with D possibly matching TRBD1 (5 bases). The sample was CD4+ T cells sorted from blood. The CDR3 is CASSPLGGASGNTIYF. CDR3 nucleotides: TGTGCCAGCTCACCACTGGGGGGAGCCTCTGGAAACACCATATATTTT.